This T cell receptor (beta chain) was obtained from a study of cytomegalovirus exposure and HLA in healthy donors. Germline assignment: CDR1 SGHDT and CDR2 YYEEEE. The CDR3 has 18 amino acids. The ends lost 2 bases at V and 2 bases at J; junction bases unmatched: 9. On this clone itself: What it binds is unknown.

The study, taken as a whole, reports: Under in vitro conditions, a few CMV-associated chains were confirmed as specific for CMV antigens. There were some V segments, including TRBV6-2 and TRBV6-3, excluded as indistinguishable.

The PCR was carried out with 60 Vbeta primers and 13 Jbeta primers. Method: immunoSEQ multiplex PCR; TCRdb's copy keeps in-frame clones and lacks some. This sample's clone table lists around 160,000 clones. The chain combines TRBV5-6 with TRBJ2-3, with 12 positions matching TRBD2. The specimen was PBMCs. The sequence was collected from a woman between 45 and 65 years old in good health and CMV-seronegative. The CDR3 nucleotides are TGTGCCAGCAGCTTCATGGCTAGCGGGGGGGTCTCCACAGATACGCAGTATTTT. Its translation is CASSFMASGGVSTDTQYF.